This record covers a single T cell receptor (beta chain). Its antigen has not been determined. No base-level quality is on record; no much larger clone is a single base apart. The sample is drawn from a study of identical twins (dated by TCRdb to the mid-2010s). Background for the entire study: To test whether fetal clonotypes persist, this study deep-sequenced TCR alpha and beta repertoires from monozygotic twins, from unrelated adults of various ages, and from cord blood. To rule out contamination, the twin experiments were replicated at different times with different library preparation protocols.

Library method: 5' RACE. For sequencing, an Illumina HiSeq 2000 was employed. Template switching added a universal primer binding site, and the final cDNA carried a unique molecular identifier that allowed TCR cDNA molecules to be counted accurately. Specific primers in the conserved constant-segment region were used to synthesize first-strand cDNA for TCR alpha and beta chains. To control for contamination, every cDNA library was double barcoded, receiving both a SMART-Mk sample barcode and Illumina barcodes. TruSeq adapter sequences and Illumina sample barcodes were added in two successive PCR steps. Sequencing of the TCR alpha and beta cDNA libraries was done on the Illumina HiSeq platform using custom primers. Regarding the original processing steps: Raw reads were processed with MiGEC to extract unique molecular identifiers, and MiXCR was used to determine CDR3 positions. Recombination models were inferred per individual with the repgenHMM and IGoR tools using an EM algorithm. The analysis of shared clonotypes was done with the tcR package in R, with sharing normalized by the product of cloneset sizes. To study raw recombination without the effects of thymic and clonal selection, out-of-frame nonproductive sequences were analyzed. TCRdb passed the public sequencing reads through fastp at Q25 and MiXCR, retaining productive beta sequences. A single entry per CDR3 protein holds the most common genes and DNA from its merged rows. The V and J calls, along with clone size, are taken from TCRdb and not from the paper's own processing. Here the sample has about 900,000 distinct CDR3 sequences; roughly an eighth occur a single time. About 1.5% of the sample comes from the top ten.

Taken from cysteine to phenylalanine, the CDR3 has 14 residues. The kept DNA is CDR3 alone, 42 bases in frame from the first base. V loses 4 bases at its end and J loses 6 bases; junction bases beyond the gene matches: 6. For CDR1 and CDR2, the germline V gene (reference sequence) lists LNHDA and SQIVND. Broader findings and caveats from the paper: Invariant T cells such as MAIT and iNKT could partly confound zero-insertion analyses, although diverse VJ usage argued against such confounding for most clonotypes. Out-of-frame TCR alpha sharing in monozygotic twins was systematically underestimated by recombination models, whereas sharing between unrelated individuals was in agreement with the recombination models. Abundant cord blood beta clonotypes carried fewer insertions; young adult naive repertoires showed a weaker similar trend, while memory repertoires showed none. In beta out-of-frame sequences, excess twin sharing was weaker, because having fewer shared sequences lowered the signal-to-noise ratio. Because the same donors could not be followed over many years, conclusions were based on cross-sectional statistical analysis. Compared with coincidental sharing between unrelated individuals, out-of-frame TCR alpha sequences shared between twins had an excess of sequences with low generation probability.

All donors were healthy Caucasians. The twin cohort consisted of three pairs of female monozygotic twins, all aged roughly 18 to 29 years. Peripheral blood mononuclear cells were the source from which RNA for the TCR libraries was isolated. These data also featured in a second study, about yellow fever vaccine responses in identical twins. Drawing on the second study: The T cell response to vaccination in identical twins was reported by the authors to appear partly convergent and partly personalized. Focusing on identical twins, the study followed the T cell clones that responded to the vaccine, and did so with precision.

The V and J genes are TRBV19 and TRBJ1-5, and TRBD1 aligns with 7 junction nucleotides. Sequencing was done on a sample of PBMCs. The sequence was obtained from a woman under 30 in good health. CDR3 loop: CASSRGQPGQPQHF. DNA sequence: TGTGCCAGTAGTAGGGGACAGCCGGGTCAGCCCCAGCATTTT.